The clone carrying this TCR beta chain has at least ten counts. V was cut by 1 base and J by 1 base, with 10 bases left in between. Germline CDR1 and CDR2: GTSNPN and SVGIG (reference sequence). This CDR3 is built from 14 residues. These data are taken from a study of T cells in Graves' hyperthyroidism and ophthalmopathy. RNA transcripts gave rise to amplified TCR beta CDR3 regions. First-round RT-PCR with HTBI primers amplified the TCR CDR3 region. TCRdb recomputed calls from the multiplex PCR reads with MiXCR, one row per CDR3 protein. The sample consists of about 270,000 distinct CDR3 sequences, approximately 24% of them appearing once.

V and J are TRBV30 and TRBJ1-1, with D unclear. The material sequenced was blood. This clonotype was sampled from a woman aged 40 to 50 with Graves' ophthalmopathy. CDR3 loop: CAWSAGVQNTEAFF. Written as DNA, the CDR3 is TGTGCCTGGAGTGCGGGTGTACAGAACACTGAAGCTTTCTTT.